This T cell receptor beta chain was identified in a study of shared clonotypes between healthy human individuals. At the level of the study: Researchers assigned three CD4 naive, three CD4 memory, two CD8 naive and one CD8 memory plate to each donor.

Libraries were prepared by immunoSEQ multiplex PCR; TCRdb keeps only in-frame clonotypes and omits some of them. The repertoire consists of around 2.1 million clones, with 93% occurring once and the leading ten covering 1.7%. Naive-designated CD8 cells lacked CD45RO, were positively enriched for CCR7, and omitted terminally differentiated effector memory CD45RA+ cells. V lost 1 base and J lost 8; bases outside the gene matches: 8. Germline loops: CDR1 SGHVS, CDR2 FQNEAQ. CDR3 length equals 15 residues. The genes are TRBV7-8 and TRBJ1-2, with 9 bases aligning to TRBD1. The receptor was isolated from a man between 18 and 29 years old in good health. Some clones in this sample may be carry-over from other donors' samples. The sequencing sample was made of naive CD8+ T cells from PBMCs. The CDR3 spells CASSLGPGTGRGYTF. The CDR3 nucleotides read TGTGCCAGCAGCTTAGGTCCCGGGACAGGGCGAGGCTACACCTTC.